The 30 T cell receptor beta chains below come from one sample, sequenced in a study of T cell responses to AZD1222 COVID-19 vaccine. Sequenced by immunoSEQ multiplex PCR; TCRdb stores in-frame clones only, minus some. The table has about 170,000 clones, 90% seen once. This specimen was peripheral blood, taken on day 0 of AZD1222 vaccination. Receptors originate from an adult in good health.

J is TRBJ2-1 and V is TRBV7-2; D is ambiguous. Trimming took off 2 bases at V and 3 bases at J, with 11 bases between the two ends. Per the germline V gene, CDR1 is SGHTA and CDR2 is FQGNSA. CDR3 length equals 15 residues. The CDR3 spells CASSLTRSIYNEQFF. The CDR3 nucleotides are TGTGCCAGCAGCTTAACCAGGAGTATCTACAATGAGCAGTTCTTC.

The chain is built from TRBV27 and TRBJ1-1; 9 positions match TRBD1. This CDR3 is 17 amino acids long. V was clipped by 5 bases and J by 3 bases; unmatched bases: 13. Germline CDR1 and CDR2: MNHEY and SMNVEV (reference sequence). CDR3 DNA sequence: TGTGCCAGCAGTCCCCAACCCGGGACAGGGAAGGACACTGAAGCTTTCTTT. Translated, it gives CASSPQPGTGKDTEAFF.

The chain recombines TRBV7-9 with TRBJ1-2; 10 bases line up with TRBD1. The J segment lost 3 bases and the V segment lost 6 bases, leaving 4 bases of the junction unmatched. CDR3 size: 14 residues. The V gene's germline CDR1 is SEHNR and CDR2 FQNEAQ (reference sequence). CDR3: CASSSTGGYYGYTF. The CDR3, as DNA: TGTGCCAGCAGTTCGACAGGGGGCTACTATGGCTACACCTTC.

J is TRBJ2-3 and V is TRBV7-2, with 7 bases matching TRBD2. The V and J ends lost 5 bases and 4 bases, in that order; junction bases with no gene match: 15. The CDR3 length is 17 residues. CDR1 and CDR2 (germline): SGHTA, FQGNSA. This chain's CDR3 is CASSNRREQWGSDTQYF. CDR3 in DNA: TGTGCCAGCAGCAACCGGCGGGAGCAGTGGGGGTCAGATACGCAGTATTTT.

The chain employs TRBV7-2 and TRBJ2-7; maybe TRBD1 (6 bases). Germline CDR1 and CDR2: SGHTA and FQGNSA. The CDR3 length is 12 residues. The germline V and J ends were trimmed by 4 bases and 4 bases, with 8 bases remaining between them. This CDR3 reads CASSSTGYEQYF. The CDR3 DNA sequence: TGTGCCAGCAGCTCCACAGGGTACGAGCAGTACTTC.

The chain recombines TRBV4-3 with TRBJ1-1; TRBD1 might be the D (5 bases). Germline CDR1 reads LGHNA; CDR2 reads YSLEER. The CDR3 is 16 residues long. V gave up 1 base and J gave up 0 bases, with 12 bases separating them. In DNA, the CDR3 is TGCGCCAGCAGCCAAGCTCGCGACAGATTGAACACTGAAGCTTTCTTT. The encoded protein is CASSQARDRLNTEAFF.

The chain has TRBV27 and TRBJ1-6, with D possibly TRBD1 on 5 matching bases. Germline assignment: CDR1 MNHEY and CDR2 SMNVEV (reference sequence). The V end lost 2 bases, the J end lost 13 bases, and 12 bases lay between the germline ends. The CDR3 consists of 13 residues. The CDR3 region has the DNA TGTGCCAGCAGTTTACAGGGCCCGGGGCCCCTCCACTTT. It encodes CASSLQGPGPLHF.

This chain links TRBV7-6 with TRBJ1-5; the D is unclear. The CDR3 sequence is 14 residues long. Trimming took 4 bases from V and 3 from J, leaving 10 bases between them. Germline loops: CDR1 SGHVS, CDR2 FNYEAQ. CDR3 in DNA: TGTGCCAGCAGCTCGATCGGGGACAATCAGCCCCAGCATTTT. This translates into CASSSIGDNQPQHF.

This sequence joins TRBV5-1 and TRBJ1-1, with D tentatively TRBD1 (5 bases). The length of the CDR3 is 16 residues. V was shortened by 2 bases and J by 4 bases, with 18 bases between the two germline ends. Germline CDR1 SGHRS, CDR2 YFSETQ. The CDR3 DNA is TGCGCCAGCAGCTTCGCAGGCCTCGGTGGGGGCACTGAAGCTTTCTTT. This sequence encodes CASSFAGLGGGTEAFF. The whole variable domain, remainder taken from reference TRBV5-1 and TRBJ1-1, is KAGVTQTPRYLIKTRGQQVTLSCSPISGHRSVSWYQQTPGQGLQFLFEYFSETQRNKGNFPGRFSGRQFSNSRSEMNVSTLELGDSALYLCASSFAGLGGGTEAFFGQGTRLTVV.

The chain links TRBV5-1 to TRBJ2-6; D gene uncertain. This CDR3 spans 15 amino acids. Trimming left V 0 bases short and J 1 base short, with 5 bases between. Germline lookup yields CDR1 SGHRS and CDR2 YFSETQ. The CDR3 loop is CASSLAVSGANVLTF. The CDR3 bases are TGCGCCAGCAGCTTGGCAGTTTCTGGGGCCAACGTCCTGACTTTC.

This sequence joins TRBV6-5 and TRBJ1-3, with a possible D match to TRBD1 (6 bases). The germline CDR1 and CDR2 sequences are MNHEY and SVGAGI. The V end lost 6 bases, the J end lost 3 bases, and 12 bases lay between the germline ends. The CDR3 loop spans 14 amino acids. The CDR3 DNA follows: TGTGCCAGCAGGGCCACAGGGAATGGAAACACCATATATTTT. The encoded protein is CASRATGNGNTIYF.

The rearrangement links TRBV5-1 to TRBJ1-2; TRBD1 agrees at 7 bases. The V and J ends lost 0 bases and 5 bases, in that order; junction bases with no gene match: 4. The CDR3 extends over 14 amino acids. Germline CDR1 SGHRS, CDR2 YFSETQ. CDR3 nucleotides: TGCGCCAGCAGCTTGGGGAAGACAGGGTATGGCTACACCTTC. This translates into CASSLGKTGYGYTF. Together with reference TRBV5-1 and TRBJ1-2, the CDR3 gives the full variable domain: KAGVTQTPRYLIKTRGQQVTLSCSPISGHRSVSWYQQTPGQGLQFLFEYFSETQRNKGNFPGRFSGRQFSNSRSEMNVSTLELGDSALYLCASSLGKTGYGYTFGSGTRLTVV.

The CDR3 spells CASNLGYTEAFF. CDR3 coding DNA: TGTGCCAGCAATCTTGGGTACACTGAAGCTTTCTTT. This chain joins TRBV2 and TRBJ1-1; D not certain. Germline values: CDR1 SNHLY, CDR2 FYNNEI. V lost 7 bases to trimming and J lost 3 bases, with 9 bases between them. The CDR3 spans 12 residues.

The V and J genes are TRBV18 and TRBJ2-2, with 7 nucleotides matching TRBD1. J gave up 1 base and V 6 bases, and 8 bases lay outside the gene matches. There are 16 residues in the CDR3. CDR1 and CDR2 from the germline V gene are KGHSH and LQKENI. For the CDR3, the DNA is TGTGCCAGCTCCCTGACAGGGAACCTGAACACCGGGGAGCTGTTTTTT. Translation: CASSLTGNLNTGELFF.

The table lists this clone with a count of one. The CDR3 loop reads CASSIDGGGLAGKRWGNEQFF. The CDR3 bases are TGTGCCAGTAGTATCGACGGGGGCGGACTAGCGGGGAAACGCTGGGGAAATGAGCAGTTCTTC. This chain links TRBV19 with TRBJ2-1, with 12 bases matching TRBD2. The CDR3 consists of 21 residues. In germline, CDR1 is LNHDA, CDR2 SQIVND (reference sequence). V was pared by 3 bases and J by 7 bases, with 22 bases of the junction left unmatched.

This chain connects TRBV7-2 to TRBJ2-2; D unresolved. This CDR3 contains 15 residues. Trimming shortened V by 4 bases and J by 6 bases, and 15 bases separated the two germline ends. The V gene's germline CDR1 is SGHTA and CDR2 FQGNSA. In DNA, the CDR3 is TGTGCCAGCAGCTCCCGGGTAGCAGGATCCGGGGAGCTGTTTTTT. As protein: CASSSRVAGSGELFF.

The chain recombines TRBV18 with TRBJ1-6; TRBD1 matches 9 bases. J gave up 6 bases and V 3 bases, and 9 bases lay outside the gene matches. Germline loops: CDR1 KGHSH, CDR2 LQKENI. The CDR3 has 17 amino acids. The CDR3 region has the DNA TGTGCCAGCTCACCCTACAGGGGGCGCGGGCTTAATTCACCCCTCCACTTT. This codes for CASSPYRGRGLNSPLHF.

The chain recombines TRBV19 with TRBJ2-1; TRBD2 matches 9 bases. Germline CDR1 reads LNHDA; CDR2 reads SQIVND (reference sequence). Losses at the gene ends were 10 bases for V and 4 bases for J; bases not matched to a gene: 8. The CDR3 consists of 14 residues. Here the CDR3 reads CATEGGGAYNEQFF. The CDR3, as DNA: TGTGCCACCGAAGGCGGGGGGGCTTACAATGAGCAGTTCTTC.

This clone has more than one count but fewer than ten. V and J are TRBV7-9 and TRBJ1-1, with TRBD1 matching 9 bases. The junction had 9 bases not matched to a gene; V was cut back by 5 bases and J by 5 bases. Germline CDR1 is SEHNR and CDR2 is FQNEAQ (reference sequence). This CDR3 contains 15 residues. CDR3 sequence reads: CASSLPQGAGTEAFF. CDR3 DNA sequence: TGTGCCAGCAGCCTACCACAGGGGGCAGGGACTGAAGCTTTCTTT.

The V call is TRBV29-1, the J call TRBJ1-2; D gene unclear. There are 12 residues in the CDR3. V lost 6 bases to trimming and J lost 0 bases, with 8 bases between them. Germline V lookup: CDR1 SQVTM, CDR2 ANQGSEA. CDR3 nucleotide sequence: TGCAGCGTCGAGGGCACTAACTATGGCTACACCTTC. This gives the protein CSVEGTNYGYTF.

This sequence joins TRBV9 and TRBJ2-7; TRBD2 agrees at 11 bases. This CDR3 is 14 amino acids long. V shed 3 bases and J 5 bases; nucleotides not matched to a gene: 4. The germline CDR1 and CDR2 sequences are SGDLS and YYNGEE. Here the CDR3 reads CASSAGLAGHEQYF. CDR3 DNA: TGTGCCAGCAGCGCCGGACTAGCGGGCCACGAGCAGTACTTC.

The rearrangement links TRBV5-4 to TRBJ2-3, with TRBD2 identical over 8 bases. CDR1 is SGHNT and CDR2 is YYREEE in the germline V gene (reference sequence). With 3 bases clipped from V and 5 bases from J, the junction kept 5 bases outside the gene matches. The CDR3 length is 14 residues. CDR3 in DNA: TGTGCCAGCAGCTCCGGGGGGGCCCAAGATACGCAGTATTTT. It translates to CASSSGGAQDTQYF.

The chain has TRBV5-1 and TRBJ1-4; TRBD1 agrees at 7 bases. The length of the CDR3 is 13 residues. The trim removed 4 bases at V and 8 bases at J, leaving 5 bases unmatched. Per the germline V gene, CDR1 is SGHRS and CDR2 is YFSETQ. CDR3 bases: TGCGCCAGCAGCCTCCAACAGGGGGAAAAACTGTTTTTT. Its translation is CASSLQQGEKLFF.

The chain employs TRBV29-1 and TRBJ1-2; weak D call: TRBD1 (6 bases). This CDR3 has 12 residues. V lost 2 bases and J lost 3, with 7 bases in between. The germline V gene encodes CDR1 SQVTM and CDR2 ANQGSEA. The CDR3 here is CSVERTDYGYTF. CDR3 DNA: TGCAGCGTTGAAAGGACAGACTATGGCTACACCTTC.

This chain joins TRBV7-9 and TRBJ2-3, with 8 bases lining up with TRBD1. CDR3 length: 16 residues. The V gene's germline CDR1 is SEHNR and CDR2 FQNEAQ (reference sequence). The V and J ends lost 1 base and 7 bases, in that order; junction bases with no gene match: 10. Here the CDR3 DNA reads TGTGCCAGCAGCTTAGATCCCGGACAGGGAAGACATACGCAGTATTTT. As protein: CASSLDPGQGRHTQYF.

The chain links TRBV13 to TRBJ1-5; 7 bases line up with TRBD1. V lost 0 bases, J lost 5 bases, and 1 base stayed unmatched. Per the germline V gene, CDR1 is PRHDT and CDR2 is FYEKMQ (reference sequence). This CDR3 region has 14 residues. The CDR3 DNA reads TGTGCCAGCAGCTTAGGCGGGACAGATCAGCCCCAGCATTTT. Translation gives CASSLGGTDQPQHF. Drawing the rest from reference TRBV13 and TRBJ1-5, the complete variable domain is AAGVIQSPRHLIKEKRETATLKCYPIPRHDTVYWYQQGPGQDPQFLISFYEKMQSDKGSIPDRFSAQQFSDYHSELNMSSLELGDSALYFCASSLGGTDQPQHFGDGTRLSIL.

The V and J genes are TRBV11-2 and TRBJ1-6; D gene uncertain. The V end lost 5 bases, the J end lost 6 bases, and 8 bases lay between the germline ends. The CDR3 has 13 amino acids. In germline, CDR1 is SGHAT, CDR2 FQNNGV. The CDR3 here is CASSPTLNSPLHF. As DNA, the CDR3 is TGTGCCAGCAGCCCCACCCTTAATTCACCCCTCCACTTT.

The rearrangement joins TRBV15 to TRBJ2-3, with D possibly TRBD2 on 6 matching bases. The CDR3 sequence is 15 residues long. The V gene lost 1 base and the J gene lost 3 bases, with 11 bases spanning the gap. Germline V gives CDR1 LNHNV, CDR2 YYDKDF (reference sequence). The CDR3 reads CATSRGLARTDTQYF. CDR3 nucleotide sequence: TGTGCCACCAGCAGAGGGCTAGCGAGAACAGATACGCAGTATTTT.

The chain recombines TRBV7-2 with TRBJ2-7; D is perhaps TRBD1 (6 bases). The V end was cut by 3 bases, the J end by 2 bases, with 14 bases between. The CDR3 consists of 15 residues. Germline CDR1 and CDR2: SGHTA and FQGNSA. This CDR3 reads CASSFLLDSTYEQYF. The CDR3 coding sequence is TGTGCCAGCAGCTTTTTGTTGGACAGTACCTACGAGCAGTACTTC.

The CDR3 nucleotides are TGTGCCAGCAGCACCGGGGCGGACTACAATGAGCAGTTCTTC. Translated, it gives CASSTGADYNEQFF. This chain links TRBV5-4 with TRBJ2-1; D is tentatively TRBD1 or TRBD2 (5 bases each). This CDR3 contains 14 residues. Trimming pared 4 bases from V and 3 bases from J, leaving 11 bases between. Germline CDR1 and CDR2: SGHNT and YYREEE (reference sequence).